A single sample is the source of the 11 T cell receptor beta chains below, sequenced in a study of blood T cell repertoires in COVID-19. Produced via immunoSEQ multiplex PCR; TCRdb's table is partial and in-frame only. The sample carries around 97,000 clones, over 75% recorded once. The specimen was peripheral blood. The source is a human donor in a cohort sampled during active COVID-19.

The chain couples TRBV25-1 to TRBJ2-3; 10 bases are shared with TRBD1. The CDR3 is 16 amino acids. CDR1 and CDR2 from the germline V gene are MGHDK and SYGVNS. Trimming removed 5 bases from V and 3 bases from J; junction bases left unmatched: 8. DNA of the CDR3: TGTGCCAGCAGTTGGGGACAGGGGTGGATAACAGATACGCAGTATTTT. Translated: CASSWGQGWITDTQYF.

The V and J genes are TRBV30 and TRBJ2-5, with 7 nucleotides matching TRBD1. The CDR3 length is 15 residues. J gave up 4 bases and V 0 bases, and 8 bases lay outside the gene matches. CDR1 is GTSNPN, CDR2 SVGIG, per germline (reference sequence). In nucleotides, the CDR3 is TGTGCCTGGAGTGTAGGATTAGGGGGCGCAGAGACCCAGTACTTC. Its translation: CAWSVGLGGAETQYF. The variable domain in full, completed from reference TRBV30 and TRBJ2-5, reads SQTIHQWPATLVQPVGSPLSLECTVEGTSNPNLYWYRQAAGRGLQLLFYSVGIGQISSEVPQNLSASRPQDRQFILSSKKLLLSDSGFYLCAWSVGLGGAETQYFGPGTRLLVL.

The rearrangement joins TRBV7-2 to TRBJ1-1; no firm D call. The germline V gene has CDR1 SGHTA and CDR2 FQGNSA. Trimming shortened V by 3 bases and J by 4 bases, and 9 bases separated the two germline ends. The CDR3 covers 13 residues. CDR3 sequence: CASSFRGRTEAFF. The CDR3 nucleotides read TGTGCCAGCAGCTTCCGGGGTCGCACTGAAGCTTTCTTT. Full variable domain (missing parts from reference TRBV7-2 and TRBJ1-1): GAGVSQSPSNKVTEKGKDVELRCDPISGHTALYWYRQSLGQGLEFLIYFQGNSAPDKSGLPSDRFSAERTGGSVSTLTIQRTQQEDSAVYLCASSFRGRTEAFFGQGTRLTVV.

This clone has a handful of counts. The chain uses TRBV6-5 and TRBJ2-2, with 7 bases lining up with TRBD1. The junction had 6 bases not matched to a gene; V was cut back by 2 bases and J by 6 bases. Germline CDR1 is MNHEY and CDR2 is SVGAGI. This CDR3 is built from 15 residues. DNA of the CDR3: TGTGCCAGCAGTTACCAGGGGGAGTTTGCCGGGGAGCTGTTTTTT. It yields the protein CASSYQGEFAGELFF.

V is TRBV6-5 and J is TRBJ2-5; D unresolved. The CDR3 is 11 residues long. In germline, CDR1 is MNHEY, CDR2 SVGAGI. Trimming took off 6 bases at V and 4 bases at J, with 6 bases between the two ends. The CDR3 bases are TGTGCCAGCAGCCCAGGAGAGACCCAGTACTTC. This gives the protein CASSPGETQYF.

This clone was observed once. V usage is TRBV2 and J usage is TRBJ1-6; TRBD1 might be the D (5 bases). V was shortened by 7 bases and J by 7 bases, with 17 bases between the two germline ends. This CDR3 contains 15 residues. CDR1 is SNHLY, CDR2 FYNNEI, per germline. CDR3 DNA sequence: TGTGCCAGCAACCCTCGGGGGGTTTGGAATTCACCCCTCCACTTT. Residues: CASNPRGVWNSPLHF.

V is TRBV7-8 and J is TRBJ1-2, with D perhaps matching TRBD1 (6 bases). Germline CDR1 reads SGHVS; CDR2 reads FQNEAQ. The ends were cut back, 4 bases at V and 3 bases at J, with 9 bases in the middle. The CDR3 contains 13 residues. CDR3 in DNA: TGTGCCAGCAGCTCGAGGACAGACTATGGCTACACCTTC. This translates into CASSSRTDYGYTF.

V usage is TRBV5-1 and J usage is TRBJ1-2; D may be TRBD1 (5 bases). V lost 1 base, J lost 3 bases, and 19 bases lay in between. This CDR3 is 17 amino acids long. Germline lookup yields CDR1 SGHRS and CDR2 YFSETQ. CDR3: CASSLTTREGKDYGYTF. CDR3 bases: TGCGCCAGCAGCTTGACCACTAGGGAGGGGAAGGACTATGGCTACACCTTC.

This clone was seen once. The chain employs TRBV11-2 and TRBJ2-7; TRBD2 aligns across 8 bases. J lost 4 bases, V lost 2 bases, and 7 bases had no gene match. The CDR3 is 15 residues long. Germline loops: CDR1 SGHAT, CDR2 FQNNGV. CDR3 in DNA: TGTGCCAGCAGCTTATCACCGGGACTAGATTACGAGCAGTACTTC. Protein product: CASSLSPGLDYEQYF.

DNA for the CDR3: TGTGCCAGCAGCCAAATTTCGGGAAATGAGCAGTTCTTC. Translated: CASSQISGNEQFF. The chain couples TRBV4-2 to TRBJ2-1; weak D call: TRBD2 (5 bases). CDR1 and CDR2 (germline): LGHNA, YNFKEQ. Trimming removed 2 bases from V and 7 bases from J, with 9 bases in between. CDR3 length: 13 residues.

With regard to this clone: This sample also contains other DNA sequences that code for the same CDR3. V and J are TRBV7-2 and TRBJ2-3, with 13 positions matching TRBD2. The trim removed 5 bases at V and 3 bases at J, leaving 2 bases unmatched. The germline gives CDR1 SGHTA, CDR2 FQGNSA. The CDR3 is 15 amino acids. CDR3 sequence reads: CASSLLAGGTDTQYF. The CDR3 DNA sequence: TGTGCCAGCAGCCTACTAGCGGGAGGGACAGATACGCAGTATTTT.